A selection of T cell receptor beta chains follows, all from one sample in a study of radiotherapy plus CTLA-4 blockade in lung cancer. This table comes from immunoSEQ multiplex PCR, and its TCRdb copy is limited to in-frame clones, with some not included. The sample records fewer than 55,000 clones, about 85% being singletons. The sample consisted of peripheral blood, taken from a patient treated with radiotherapy plus ipilimumab. The receptors originated from a human donor with non-small cell lung cancer whose response to radiotherapy plus ipilimumab could not be evaluated. Both conserved end residues are part of each CDR3. The D gene is left open where the match is weak. Only part of the rows carry a size: once, few, many, or a class if the clone is expanded.

clone size	V gene	D gene	J gene	CDR3 protein	CDR3 DNA
NA	TRBV19	NA	TRBJ1-4	CASSINDAGEKLFF	TGTGCCAGTAGTATAAATGACGCGGGGGAAAAACTGTTTTTT
once	TRBV7-2	TRBD1	TRBJ2-2	CASSGLDRGTGELFF	TGTGCCAGCAGCGGCCTGGACAGGGGGACCGGGGAGCTGTTTTTT
NA	TRBV2	NA	TRBJ2-1	CASTRDYNEQFF	TGTGCCAGCACCAGGGATTACAATGAGCAGTTCTTC
NA	TRBV27	NA	TRBJ1-1	CASSLSSGVWTEAFF	TGTGCCAGCAGTTTATCGAGCGGGGTGTGGACTGAAGCTTTCTTT
NA	TRBV5-6	NA	TRBJ1-1	CASSGMRVLLNTEAFF	TGTGCCAGCAGCGGTATGAGGGTACTACTGAACACTGAAGCTTTCTTT
once	TRBV28	TRBD1	TRBJ2-1	CASRKTGQGAYEQFF	TGTGCCAGCAGGAAGACGGGACAGGGGGCCTATGAGCAGTTCTTC
NA	TRBV7-3	NA	TRBJ1-1	CASSFQGGSEAFF	TGTGCCAGCAGCTTTCAAGGGGGTTCTGAAGCTTTCTTT
once	TRBV23-1	TRBD1	TRBJ1-4	CASSHIADRVGEKLFF	TGCGCCAGCAGTCACATAGCGGACAGGGTAGGAGAAAAACTGTTTTTT
NA	TRBV10-3	TRBD2	TRBJ2-1	CAIRVAGGPIDEQFF	TGTGCCATCAGAGTAGCGGGAGGGCCAATTGACGAGCAGTTCTTC
NA	TRBV20-1	TRBD1	TRBJ1-2	CSAPRGNGYTF	TGCAGTGCCCCCAGGGGGAATGGCTACACCTTC
NA	TRBV28	TRBD1	TRBJ2-3	CASSRIGTGQDTQYF	TGTGCCAGCAGTAGGATCGGGACAGGTCAAGATACGCAGTATTTT
once	TRBV5-1	NA	TRBJ1-2	CASSISGQLNYGYTF	TGCGCCAGCAGCATTTCCGGACAATTAAACTATGGCTACACCTTC
NA	TRBV6-4	TRBD2	TRBJ2-1	CASSDLAGGNEQFF	TGTGCCAGCAGTGACCTAGCGGGAGGCAATGAGCAGTTCTTC
few	TRBV19	NA	TRBJ2-2	CASSIAASRGKSTGELFF	TGTGCCAGTAGTATAGCCGCTTCGAGGGGGAAGAGCACCGGGGAGCTGTTTTTT
once	TRBV4-3	NA	TRBJ2-1	CASSQVVTTIYNEQFF	TGCGCCAGCAGCCAAGTAGTGACTACCATCTACAATGAGCAGTTCTTC
NA	TRBV7-3	NA	TRBJ2-7	CASSLNAGEYEQYF	TGTGCCAGCAGCTTAAACGCCGGGGAATACGAGCAGTACTTC
NA	TRBV25-1	NA	TRBJ1-1	CASSELQRGGDTEAFF	TGTGCCAGCAGTGAATTACAGAGAGGAGGGGACACTGAAGCTTTCTTT
NA	TRBV28	NA	TRBJ2-7	CASSYRFGWFGGGSYEQYF	TGTGCCAGCAGTTACCGATTTGGTTGGTTCGGTGGCGGCTCCTACGAGCAGTACTTC
NA	TRBV4-2	TRBD1	TRBJ1-4	CASSQRNGQGWEKLFF	TGTGCCAGCAGCCAACGGAACGGACAGGGGTGGGAAAAACTGTTTTTT
few	TRBV11-1	NA	TRBJ2-1	CASSPQTGENYNEQFF	TGTGCCAGCAGCCCCCAAACGGGGGAAAACTACAATGAGCAGTTCTTC
NA	TRBV19	TRBD1	TRBJ1-2	CASSSTGTDYGYTF	TGTGCCAGTAGTTCGACAGGGACTGACTATGGCTACACCTTC
once	TRBV27	NA	TRBJ2-2	CASSLARGGTGELFF	TGTGCCAGCAGTTTAGCCAGGGGTGGCACCGGGGAGCTGTTTTTT
NA	TRBV28	TRBD1	TRBJ2-7	CASSPGTGDTYEQYF	TGTGCCAGCAGCCCTGGGACAGGGGATACCTACGAGCAGTACTTC
NA	TRBV7-9	NA	TRBJ1-2	CASSSPSGRADYGYTF	TGTGCCAGCAGCTCCCCTTCCGGGAGGGCGGATTATGGCTACACCTTC
NA	TRBV5-1	NA	TRBJ1-2	CASRLSENYGYTF	TGCGCCAGCAGACTCTCTGAAAACTATGGCTACACCTTC
NA	TRBV10-2	NA	TRBJ2-7	CASSEFGQTYEQYF	TGCGCCAGCAGTGAGTTCGGACAGACCTACGAGCAGTACTTC